Shown below are 3 T cell receptor beta chains from a single sample sequenced in a study of blood T cell repertoires in COVID-19. The table came from immunoSEQ multiplex PCR; TCRdb's copy has only in-frame clones and leaves some out. The sample has tens of thousands of clones, more than 65% seen once. The sequenced sample was peripheral blood. These receptor sequences come from a man between 65 and 85 years old with acute or convalescent COVID-19.

This rearrangement joins TRBV11-3 to TRBJ2-2; possible D gene TRBD1, 6 bases. CDR3 length: 15 amino acids. Germline CDR1 and CDR2: SGHNT and YENEEA. V was pared by 6 bases and J by 2 bases, with 13 bases between. The CDR3 is CASSPDRLNTGELFF. The CDR3 DNA reads TGTGCCAGCAGTCCAGACAGGCTCAACACCGGGGAGCTGTTTTTT.

The J gene is TRBJ2-2, the V gene TRBV15, with 8 bases that match TRBD2. The CDR3 runs to 17 residues. Trimming removed 5 bases from V and 4 bases from J; junction bases left unmatched: 12. Germline-derived CDR1 and CDR2 are LNHNV and YYDKDF (reference sequence). The CDR3 loop reads CATSGPSGSFGTGELFF. The CDR3 DNA is TGTGCCACCAGCGGCCCGAGCGGGAGCTTCGGCACCGGGGAGCTGTTTTTT.

This sequence joins TRBV27 and TRBJ2-7; TRBD2 matches 8 bases. The CDR3 is made up of 15 amino acids. The germline V gene encodes CDR1 MNHEY and CDR2 SMNVEV (reference sequence). With 6 bases clipped from V and 1 base from J, the junction kept 8 bases outside the gene matches. The DNA of the CDR3 is TGTGCCAGCAGAGGACTAGCTCTTCTTTCCTACGAGCAGTACTTC. This gives the protein CASRGLALLSYEQYF.